This T cell receptor beta chain was captured by sequencing in a study of T cell clonotyping in hematopoietic cell transplantation. TCRdb keeps only in-frame clones here, not all; method: immunoSEQ multiplex PCR. Of about 6,200 clones listed, approximately 80% are singletons. In this sample, this clone turned up a few times. CDR1 is SGHTA and CDR2 is FQGNSA in the germline V gene. The CDR3 has 16 residues. V was pared by 5 bases and J by 1 base, with 10 bases of the junction left unmatched. The origin of this receptor is a female patient between 25 and 45 years old who had an allogeneic stem cell transplant, so the T cells may come from the graft donor. Some clones in this sample may be carry-over from other donors' samples. Sequences were derived from PBMCs, sampled 100 days after allogeneic stem cell transplant. The chain has TRBV7-2 and TRBJ1-2; TRBD1 agrees at 7 bases. The CDR3, as DNA: TGTGCCAGCAGCCAATTAGACAGGGTAGATAACTATGGCTACACCTTC. Protein: CASSQLDRVDNYGYTF.